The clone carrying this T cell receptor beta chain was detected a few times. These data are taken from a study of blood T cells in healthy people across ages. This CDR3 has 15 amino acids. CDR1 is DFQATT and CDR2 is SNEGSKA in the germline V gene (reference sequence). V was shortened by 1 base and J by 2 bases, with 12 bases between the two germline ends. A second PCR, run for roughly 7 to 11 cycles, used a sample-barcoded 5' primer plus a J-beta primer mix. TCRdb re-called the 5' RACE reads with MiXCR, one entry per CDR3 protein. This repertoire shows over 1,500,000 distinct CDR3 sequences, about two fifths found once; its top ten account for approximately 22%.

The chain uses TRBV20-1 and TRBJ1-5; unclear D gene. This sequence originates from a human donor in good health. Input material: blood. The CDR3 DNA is TGCAGTGCTAGAGTACCGGGGTTGGGCAATCAGCCCCAGCATTTT. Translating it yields CSARVPGLGNQPQHF.